This TCR beta chain was sequenced in a study of shared clonotypes between healthy human individuals (dated by TCRdb to the early 2020s). For context, the study as a whole: The cohort comprised a couple of women and a few men aged 18 to 49 years. Per donor, three plates each were used for CD4 naive and CD4 memory, two for CD8 naive, and one for CD8 memory. Blood TCR repertoires of roughly 5 healthy adults were deeply sequenced to estimate repertoire size and the extent of clonotype sharing between individuals. To increase sequencing depth and limit assay-specific biases, different laboratories used diverse techniques to prepare libraries and sequence TCR repertoires. Per donor, leukapheresis produced somewhere between about 0.9 and 9.5 billion PBMCs.

Trimming takes 0 bases off V and 8 bases off J; junction bases not matched to a gene: 7. The cysteine opens and the phenylalanine closes a CDR3 of 15 amino acids. Only the CDR3 DNA stays, 45 bases, in frame from base 1. CDR1 is given as LGHNA and CDR2 as YNFKEQ, both from the germline V gene. Notes on this clone: There is no known antigen for this receptor. Within one base of it there is no much larger clone, and no base qualities were kept.

Healthy HIV-negative adults with no recently reported acute infections or vaccinations were included as donors. All donors were Caucasian adults living in Nashville, Tennessee, USA. CD4+ T cells were enriched by magnetic negative selection, after which naive cells were positively selected on CD45RA and the negative fraction was taken as the memory subset. After blood collection by leukapheresis, PBMCs were isolated using Ficoll-Histopaque density gradient centrifugation and then cryopreserved in the vapor phase of liquid nitrogen. Analytical flow cytometry was used to check the purity and quantity of every magnetically sorted T cell population. Genomic DNA was isolated from each sorted fraction and quantified by UV absorbance on a Nanodrop 2000c. Using the deep immunoSEQ assay, TCR CDR3 regions were amplified from genomic DNA by multiplex PCR. For each cell subset, the extracted genomic DNA was distributed evenly across all wells of several immunoSEQ 96-well plates, and each plate served as one replicate. For sorted subsets, each replicate PCR was loaded with approximately 0.2 ug genomic DNA, equivalent to some 27,000 T cell genomes. Purified libraries were quantified with a Qubit 3.0 fluorometer, sized on a Bioanalyzer 2100, and re-quantified with the KAPA Library Quantification kit. Every immunoSEQ 96-well plate was sequenced on a dedicated single-read 150-cycle Illumina NextSeq 550 flow cell. From the authors' description of their analysis: Because the immunoSEQ output included only junctional sequences and no quality scores, the filtering could not be the same as the filtering used for full-length reads. Sequences were annotated with PyIR, a Python wrapper for IgBLAST v1.9, and V/J genes and CDR3 were assigned using IMGT germline references. Any read was removed if the V/J assignment was weak (E-value above 1e-6), the CDR3 was missing, or the read contained stop codons, out-of-frame junctions, or ambiguous translated residues. A V3J clonotype was defined by an identical inferred V gene, J gene, and CDR3 amino acid sequence. Percentage overlap between repertoires was calculated by dividing the number of shared unique clonotypes by the size of the smaller repertoire. Repertoire richness was assessed with RTK rarefaction, the Chao1 estimator, and Recon v2.1 estimates of unobserved clonotypes. Generation probabilities for all TCRbeta clonotypes obtained by the gDNA method from a handful of donors were computed using OLGA. The source is immuneACCESS, and TCRdb retained only in-frame sequences with V and J called. Part of the clones is not carried over; for the studies checked, unresolved V genes explain less than half of this, and the remainder is unexplained. V and J calls and clone size come straight from that table; D and trimming were deduced from the DNA. This sample lists some 2,000,000 clones; approximately 96% were detected once. The biggest ten clones account for approximately 0.13% of the sample.

What the work shows at the level of the full study, not this receptor alone: Because the study included a small number of donors, the genetic and exposure-history diversity represented was limited. Only blood was sampled, and tissue TCR repertoires likely differ from those in blood. Incomplete sequencing was indicated by rarefaction of sorted-subset datasets, despite the large sequencing depth. Estimated clonotype richness was generally larger for naive than for memory subsets. Across a few donors, around 5% of naive CD4, roughly 3.3% of naive CD8, 2.3% of memory CD4, and approximately 0.42% of memory CD8 clonotypes were shared. Pairwise subsampling led to the expectation that sequencing depth would affect the degree of clonotype sharing among donors. Clonotypes shared by all four sorted-subset donors showed higher generation probabilities than non-shared clonotypes.

The origin of this receptor is a man younger than 35 in good health. The sample comprised naive CD4+ T cells sorted from blood. The sample's cell subset or site label, in plain terms: CD45RA+ positively selected. The chain was built from TRBV4-2 and TRBJ2-1; 7 bases in the junction line up with TRBD2. The DNA sequence is TGTGCCAGCAGCCAAGAGGCGGGAGCGGCGCATGAGCAGTTCTTC. Translated, it reads CASSQEAGAAHEQFF.